One and the same sample provided the 32 T cell receptor beta chains below, sequenced in a study of human T cells and chemical hapten exposure (dated by TCRdb to about 2021). Reading the label with the study, this specimen's time point is: patch test 1, 2 weeks after DPC sensitization. The treatment or condition label corresponds to: therapeutic diphenylcyclopropenone sensitization with weekly scalp DPC. The method was RACE. Data came from a NextSeq 500. The public reads were quality trimmed at Q25 with fastp and then assembled into clones with MiXCR by TCRdb, keeping productive beta chains. Under each unique CDR3 protein, matching rows form one entry showing the most common genes and DNA. Here the sample has tens of thousands of distinct CDR3 sequences; 7.5% to 9.5% occur a single time. 1.5% to 1.7% of the sample is in the top ten clones. The input for sequencing was whole blood, taken in connection with sensitization to the hapten diphenylcyclopropenone (DPC). Receptors originate from a woman in her twenties or thirties with alopecia areata. Some clones in this sample may be carry-over from other donors' samples.

This clonotype was detected only a few times. The V call is TRBV7-9, the J call TRBJ2-7, with 8 bases fitting TRBD1. CDR1 is SEHNR, CDR2 FQNEAQ, per germline (reference sequence). The CDR3 is made up of 17 amino acids. V shed 1 base and J 4 bases; nucleotides not matched to a gene: 12. The CDR3 protein is CASSLGAGGETSYEQYF. CDR3 coding DNA: TGTGCCAGCAGCTTAGGGGCAGGGGGCGAAACCTCGTACGAGCAGTACTTC.

On this clonotype itself: Being one base from a much bigger clone, this may be a read error. V is TRBV12-3 or TRBV12-4 and J is TRBJ2-3, with 16 bases fitting TRBD2. V gave up 5 bases and J gave up 4 bases; unmatched junction bases: 3. The CDR3 runs to 16 residues. The CDR3 is CASSTGTSGGADTQYF. CDR3 in DNA: TGTGCCAGCAGTACCGGGACTAGCGGGGGGGCAGATACGCAGTATTTT.

This clonotype was picked up a small number of times. The chain joins TRBV30 to TRBJ1-5; a weak D match, TRBD1 (6 bases). CDR3 length equals 14 residues. The germline V gene encodes CDR1 GTSNPN and CDR2 SVGIG (reference sequence). Trimming removed 2 bases at V and 2 bases at J, with 10 bases between. In nucleotides, the CDR3 is TGTGCCTGGAGTCCAGGGGCGGGCAATCAGCCCCAGCATTTT. It translates to CAWSPGAGNQPQHF.

The chain is built from TRBV18 and TRBJ1-4; 9 nucleotides align to TRBD1. The germline V gene encodes CDR1 KGHSH and CDR2 LQKENI. Trimming cost V 3 bases and J 4 bases; bases outside gene matches: 3. CDR3 size: 15 residues. The CDR3 region is CASSPGQGSNEKLFF. In DNA, the CDR3 is TGTGCCAGCTCACCTGGACAGGGGAGTAATGAAAAACTGTTTTTT.

This chain joins TRBV5-1 and TRBJ2-7, with D possibly TRBD1 on 6 matching bases. Trimming cost V 0 bases and J 3 bases, with 13 bases left between them. Germline CDR1 and CDR2: SGHRS and YFSETQ. This CDR3 spans 15 amino acids. The CDR3 is CASSLVDTGNYEQYF. The DNA of the CDR3 is TGCGCCAGCAGCTTGGTGGACACAGGGAACTACGAGCAGTACTTC.

This clonotype occurred many times. The CDR3 DNA is TGTGCCAGCAGCCCAACAGGGGGAAGTGAAAAACTGTTTTTT. Protein: CASSPTGGSEKLFF. The genes are TRBV7-9 and TRBJ1-4; TRBD1 matches 8 bases. Germline V gene lookup returns CDR1 SEHNR and CDR2 FQNEAQ (reference sequence). This CDR3 has 14 residues. Trimming cost V 5 bases and J 7 bases; bases outside gene matches: 6.

This rearrangement joins TRBV9 to TRBJ1-1; possibly TRBD1 for D (5 bases). CDR3 length: 15 amino acids. Looked up from germline, CDR1 is SGDLS and CDR2 is YYNGEE. Trimming stripped 4 bases from V and 0 bases from J, with 13 bases between. CDR3: CASSPTTGMNTEAFF. The CDR3 nucleotides are TGTGCCAGCAGCCCAACCACAGGAATGAACACTGAAGCTTTCTTT.

A few counts support this clonotype. V usage is TRBV16 and J usage is TRBJ2-7, with TRBD2 matching over 7 bases. The CDR3 runs 16 residues. Germline CDR1 reads KGHSY; CDR2 reads FQNENV. V was pared by 0 bases and J by 0 bases, with 5 bases of the junction left unmatched. The CDR3 protein is CASSQSLGGGSYEQYF. The CDR3 DNA reads as TGTGCCAGCAGCCAATCTTTAGGCGGGGGCTCCTACGAGCAGTACTTC. Complete variable domain (other parts from reference TRBV16 and TRBJ2-7): GEEVAQTPKHLVRGEGQKAKLYCAPIKGHSYVFWYQQVLKNEFKFLISFQNENVFDETGMPKERFSAKCLPNSPCSLEIQATKLEDSAVYFCASSQSLGGGSYEQYFGPGTRLTVT.

This chain joins TRBV5-1 and TRBJ1-1; D remains ambiguous. The CDR3 is 12 residues long. V lost 7 bases, J lost 7 bases, and 14 bases lay in between. CDR1 and CDR2 (germline): SGHRS, YFSETQ. Written as DNA, the CDR3 is TGCGCCAGCGGCACAACCGGGGTTGAAGCTTTCTTT. This sequence encodes CASGTTGVEAFF.

This clonotype was detected only a few times. Possible read error: a much larger clone is one base away. The V call is TRBV12-3 or TRBV12-4, the J call TRBJ2-7; TRBD2 matches 8 bases. The CDR3 sequence is 14 residues long. V lost 6 bases, J lost 5 bases, and 9 bases stayed unmatched. The CDR3 here is CASSHSGVLDEQYF. The CDR3 DNA is TGTGCCAGCAGCCATAGCGGGGTGCTCGACGAGCAGTACTTC.

There are many counts of this clonotype. The gene calls are TRBV27 and TRBJ1-4, with D unclear. Germline CDR1 is MNHEY and CDR2 is SMNVEV (reference sequence). V lost 7 bases and J 4 bases, leaving 16 bases between the germline ends. The CDR3 is made up of 15 amino acids. CDR3 sequence (DNA): TGTGCCAGCAATACCCAGGAGCCTCTTAATGAAAAACTGTTTTTT. Amino acids: CASNTQEPLNEKLFF.

This clonotype was counted many times. The genes are TRBV20-1 and TRBJ2-3, with 10 nucleotides matching TRBD2. Trimming removed 3 bases from V and 1 base from J; junction bases left unmatched: 10. In germline, CDR1 is DFQATT, CDR2 SNEGSKA (reference sequence). This CDR3 comprises 17 residues. The CDR3 DNA follows: TGCAGTGCTAGGGCGTCCTTTAGCGGGGGGCGCACAGATACGCAGTATTTT. This codes for CSARASFSGGRTDTQYF.

This clonotype was counted many times. The V gene is TRBV20-1, the J gene TRBJ1-4; possible D gene TRBD1, 5 bases. This CDR3 has 18 residues. Germline V gives CDR1 DFQATT, CDR2 SNEGSKA (reference sequence). Trimming took 0 bases from V and 8 from J, leaving 25 bases between them. CDR3 DNA: TGCAGTGCTAGAGATTTCCGGGCAGGGATATGGCCAGAAGAAAAACTGTTTTTT. It yields the protein CSARDFRAGIWPEEKLFF.

This clonotype was observed a few times. The chain has TRBV20-1 and TRBJ1-1; no clear D gene. The CDR3 totals 13 residues. The germline V gene encodes CDR1 DFQATT and CDR2 SNEGSKA (reference sequence). V was cut by 2 bases and J by 6 bases, with 13 bases left in between. The CDR3 DNA reads as TGCAGTGCTAGAAGGGAACTCGGGGCTGAAGCTTTCTTT. Translation: CSARRELGAEAFF.

There are many counts of this clonotype. The rearrangement uses TRBV7-9 and TRBJ1-4, with TRBD1 matching over 7 bases. The CDR3 is made up of 15 amino acids. CDR1 is SEHNR, CDR2 FQNEAQ, per germline (reference sequence). V lost 7 bases, J lost 4 bases, and 9 bases stayed unmatched. The CDR3 DNA follows: TGTGCCAGCACCGGGACAGCCGGCCATAATGAAAAACTGTTTTTT. This translates into CASTGTAGHNEKLFF.

This clonotype was observed many times. The chain couples TRBV7-2 to TRBJ1-2; no clear D. Germline CDR1 reads SGHTA; CDR2 reads FQGNSA. This CDR3 is built from 13 residues. V was shortened by 8 bases and J by 0 bases, with 10 bases between the two germline ends. The CDR3 DNA follows: TGTGCCAGCCAACGACCAGCTAACTATGGCTACACCTTC. Translation gives CASQRPANYGYTF.

The chain employs TRBV5-4 and TRBJ1-2, with 7 bases that match TRBD1. The V segment lost 0 bases and the J segment 4 bases; nucleotides outside the gene matches: 3. The CDR3 extends over 14 amino acids. The germline V gene has CDR1 SGHNT and CDR2 YYREEE (reference sequence). CDR3 region: CASSLAQGIYGYTF. The CDR3 coding sequence is TGTGCCAGCAGCTTGGCACAGGGGATCTATGGCTACACCTTC.

This clonotype has ten or more counts. This rearrangement joins TRBV11-1 to TRBJ2-5; D unclear. Trimming took off 4 bases at V and 0 bases at J, with 3 bases between the two ends. CDR3 length: 12 amino acids. CDR1 is SGHAT and CDR2 is FQDESV in the germline V gene (reference sequence). CDR3 protein: CASSWDQETQYF. Here the CDR3 DNA reads TGTGCCAGCAGCTGGGACCAAGAGACCCAGTACTTC.

In its sample, this clonotype was seen many times. The chain combines TRBV12-3 or TRBV12-4 with TRBJ2-7; D is unresolved. V lost 6 bases and J lost 4, with 16 bases in between. The CDR3 is 14 residues long. DNA of the CDR3: TGTGCCAGCAGCTCGCCCAGACACCAGTACGAGCAGTACTTC. Translation gives CASSSPRHQYEQYF.

This clonotype was recorded many times. V gene TRBV12-5 combines with J gene TRBJ1-1; 8 bases align to TRBD1. Trimming cost V 7 bases and J 11 bases; bases outside gene matches: 15. Germline V gene data show CDR1 as LGHNT and CDR2 as FRNRAP. This CDR3 is 14 amino acids long. CDR3 residues: CASAKTSWTGYAFF. The CDR3 nucleotides are TGTGCTAGTGCCAAAACATCATGGACAGGGTATGCTTTCTTT. Drawing the rest from reference TRBV12-5 and TRBJ1-1, the complete variable domain is DARVTQTPRHKVTEMGQEVTMRCQPILGHNTVFWYRQTMMQGLELLAYFRNRAPLDDSGMPKDRFSAEMPDATLATLKIQPSEPRDSAVYFCASAKTSWTGYAFFGQGTRLTVV.

The genes are TRBV7-9 and TRBJ2-6; 7 positions match TRBD1. The CDR3 runs 16 residues. The germline V gene has CDR1 SEHNR and CDR2 FQNEAQ (reference sequence). Trimming took 5 bases from V and 2 from J; bases not matched to a gene: 6. The CDR3 region has the DNA TGTGCCAGCAGCCCAGACCAGGGGGCTGGGGCCAACGTCCTGACTTTC. It yields the protein CASSPDQGAGANVLTF.

This clonotype has ten or more counts. The V call is TRBV20-1, the J call TRBJ2-3, with TRBD1 identical over 7 bases. The ends lost 3 bases at V and 8 bases at J; junction bases unmatched: 14. In germline, CDR1 is DFQATT, CDR2 SNEGSKA (reference sequence). The CDR3 length is 15 residues. CDR3 residues: CSASSLTGSLGTQYF. The CDR3 DNA follows: TGCAGTGCTAGCAGCTTGACAGGGTCTTTGGGTACGCAGTATTTT.

This clonotype was detected only a few times. This sequence joins TRBV12-3 or TRBV12-4 and TRBJ1-1; tentative D call: TRBD1 (5 bases). CDR3 length: 13 amino acids. V dropped 6 bases and J dropped 6 bases, with 14 bases sitting between them. CDR3 loop: CASRVAGHSEAFF. As DNA, the CDR3 is TGTGCCAGCAGGGTAGCGGGGCACTCTGAAGCTTTCTTT.

At least ten counts were recorded for this clonotype. CDR3 in amino acids: CASRLAGGPYEQYF. CDR3 bases: TGTGCCAGCAGACTAGCGGGGGGGCCATACGAGCAGTACTTC. The rearrangement joins TRBV6-6 to TRBJ2-7, with 13 bases fitting TRBD2. CDR1 MNHNY and CDR2 SVGAGI come from the germline V gene (reference sequence). V was pared by 6 bases and J by 4 bases, with 3 bases of the junction left unmatched. The CDR3 is 14 amino acids.

In its sample, this clonotype was seen a few times. The chain recombines TRBV4-1 with TRBJ2-7; no clear D. CDR3 length equals 15 residues. V gave up 2 bases and J gave up 2 bases, with 13 bases separating them. Germline V CDR1 and CDR2: MGHRA, YSYEKL. CDR3 nucleotide sequence: TGCGCCAGCAGCCAACCTACGGGTGGACCCTACGAGCAGTACTTC. It codes for CASSQPTGGPYEQYF.

The CDR3 DNA reads as TGCGCCAGCAGCCTCTTAAAAGGGGCGCCGAACACTGAAGCTTTCTTT. This encodes CASSLLKGAPNTEAFF. This chain uses TRBV5-1 with TRBJ1-1; the D gene is possibly TRBD1 (5 bases). The CDR3 has 16 residues. CDR1 SGHRS and CDR2 YFSETQ come from the germline V gene. Trimming pared 4 bases from V and 1 base from J, leaving 17 bases between.

CDR3 region: CASTYRVEKLFF. In DNA form, the CDR3 reads TGTGCCAGCACCTACAGGGTCGAAAAACTGTTTTTT. The chain combines TRBV12-3 or TRBV12-4 with TRBJ1-4; tentatively, D is TRBD1 (6 bases). This CDR3 has 12 amino acids. V gave up 7 bases and J gave up 8 bases, with 11 bases separating them.

At least ten counts were recorded for this clonotype. The rearrangement joins TRBV7-2 to TRBJ2-3; D might be TRBD2 (5 bases). Germline CDR1 SGHTA, CDR2 FQGNSA. V shed 8 bases and J shed 10 bases, with 22 bases lying between them. The CDR3 loop spans 14 amino acids. In DNA, the CDR3 is TGTGCCAGCGGTCCCTCAAGCGGTGACCCTGCGCAGTATTTT. As protein: CASGPSSGDPAQYF.

This clonotype has at least ten counts. The chain carries TRBV11-2 and TRBJ1-6, with 8 positions matching TRBD1. Germline trimming cut 5 bases from V and 14 bases from J; bases unmatched to any gene: 8. The germline CDR1 and CDR2 sequences are SGHAT and FQNNGV. The CDR3 contains 13 residues. In DNA, the CDR3 is TGTGCCAGCAGCACCGGACAGGGAGGAACCCTCCACTTT. This encodes CASSTGQGGTLHF. The whole variable domain, remainder taken from reference TRBV11-2 and TRBJ1-6, is EAGVAQSPRYKIIEKRQSVAFWCNPISGHATLYWYQQILGQGPKLLIQFQNNGVVDDSQLPKDRFSAERLKGVDSTLKIQPAKLEDSAVYLCASSTGQGGTLHFGNGTRLTVT.

This clonotype was seen repeatedly, ten times or more. In DNA form, the CDR3 reads TGTGCCAGCAGCCAAGAGGGGGGAAACACCATATATTTT. This translates into CASSQEGGNTIYF. V usage is TRBV3-1 and J usage is TRBJ1-3; D is unclear. CDR3 length: 13 amino acids. The V gene's germline CDR1 is LGHDT and CDR2 YNNKEL (reference sequence). Trimming took off 0 bases at V and 4 bases at J, with 4 bases between the two ends.

The chain is built from TRBV3-1 and TRBJ2-5, with D perhaps TRBD2 (5 bases). Germline loops: CDR1 LGHDT, CDR2 YNNKEL (reference sequence). V dropped 4 bases and J dropped 11 bases, with 26 bases sitting between them. CDR3 length: 16 amino acids. The CDR3 region is CASSLEDLGSKRFQYF. The CDR3 nucleotides are TGTGCCAGCAGCCTGGAGGATTTGGGCTCCAAGCGGTTTCAGTACTTC.

In this sample, this clonotype turned up once. The chain has TRBV19 and TRBJ1-4; no clear D. CDR1 and CDR2 from the germline V gene are LNHDA and SQIVND (reference sequence). The CDR3 runs 16 residues. The V and J ends lost 4 bases and 6 bases respectively, with 18 bases between them. CDR3 sequence (DNA): TGTGCCAGTAGTACCGGCCCCACAACGGGATATGAAAAACTGTTTTTT. It encodes CASSTGPTTGYEKLFF.